This is a list of T cell receptor beta chains from one sample in a study of T cell responses to AZD1222 COVID-19 vaccine. Sequencing was performed with immunoSEQ multiplex PCR; in TCRdb, only in-frame clones are kept and a portion is missing. This sample has 150,000 or so clones, with roughly 90% found just once. The material was peripheral blood, obtained on day 0 of AZD1222 vaccination. The receptors were gathered from an adult in good health. Each CDR3 is given with its conserved first and last residue. The D gene is left open where the match is weak. Expanded clones are given a class, and other clones once, few, many or no size at all.

d_call j_call clone_size v_call cdr3_nt cdr3_aa
TRBD1 TRBJ1-5 . TRBV3-1/TRBV3-2 TGTGCCAGCAGCCCCACAGGGGAGTATAGCAATCAGCCCCAGCATTTT CASSPTGEYSNQPQHF
TRBD1 TRBJ2-2 . TRBV5-1 TGCGCCAGCAGACGGACAGGGAACACCGGGGAGCTGTTTTTT CASRRTGNTGELFF
TRBD1 TRBJ2-6 . TRBV4-1 TGCGCCAGCAGCCAAGATCCGACAGGGGGCGCTGGGGCCAACGTCCTGACTTTC CASSQDPTGGAGANVLTF
. TRBJ2-7 . TRBV4-3 TGCGCCAGCAGCCAAGAGACAGTTTCCTACGAGCAGTACTTC CASSQETVSYEQYF
TRBD1 TRBJ1-3 . TRBV28 TGTGCCAGCACAGGGACAGGGGGCCGGATCTCTGGAAACACCATATATTTT CASTGTGGRISGNTIYF
. TRBJ1-2 . TRBV4-1 TGCGCCAGCAGCCAAGAAAACGGGTATGGCTACACCTTC CASSQENGYGYTF
. TRBJ2-1 . TRBV7-3 TGTGCCAGCAGCCCCACGGCTAGCGCCACCTACAATGAGCAGTTCTTC CASSPTASATYNEQFF
TRBD1 TRBJ1-4 . TRBV23-1 TGCGCCAGCTTGACAGGGGAATTTGGTGAAAAACTGTTTTTT CASLTGEFGEKLFF
. TRBJ1-2 . TRBV19 TGTGCCAGTATGAGCGGACTCCCCAACTATGGCTACACCTTC CASMSGLPNYGYTF
. TRBJ1-6 once TRBV27 TGTGCCAGCAGTTCGCCCGGGACGTCGCTTAATTCACCCCTCCACTTT CASSSPGTSLNSPLHF
. TRBJ1-1 . TRBV10-3 TGTGCCACAAGGCTCGAGCAGAACACTGAAGCTTTCTTT CATRLEQNTEAFF
TRBD2 TRBJ2-7 . TRBV7-2 TGTGCCAGCAGCCCGAGAGGGGAGGGATCCTACGAGCAGTACTTC CASSPRGEGSYEQYF
. TRBJ2-1 . TRBV30 TGTGCCTGGAGTGGCAGGAGCTCCTACAATGAGCAGTTCTTC CAWSGRSSYNEQFF
. TRBJ2-7 once TRBV29-1 TGCAGCTTTTCGGGGGTCTCCTACGAGCAGTACTTC CSFSGVSYEQYF
. TRBJ1-2 . TRBV6-5 TGTGCCAGCAGTCATGGGGAGGCCGATGGCTACACCTTC CASSHGEADGYTF
TRBD2 TRBJ2-5 . TRBV11-2 TGTGCCAGCAGCTTAGGAAGACTAGCGGGAGAGACCCAGTACTTC CASSLGRLAGETQYF
. TRBJ1-4 . TRBV11-3 TGTGCCAGCAGCTCAGTGGCAACTAATGAAAAACTGTTTTTT CASSSVATNEKLFF
. TRBJ2-5 . TRBV5-1 TGCGCCAGCAGCTTGTCTACAGGGGGGGAAGAGACCCAGTACTTC CASSLSTGGEETQYF
. TRBJ1-1 . TRBV5-1 TGCGCCAGCAGCTTGGCACGCACAGAGAACACTGAAGCTTTCTTT CASSLARTENTEAFF
. TRBJ2-1 . TRBV5-1 TGCGCCAGCAGCTTGCCGATGGCAGGCCACAATGAGCAGTTCTTC CASSLPMAGHNEQFF
TRBD1 TRBJ1-2 . TRBV10-3 TGTGCCATCAGTGAGGGGACAGGGACCTATGGCTACACCTTC CAISEGTGTYGYTF
. TRBJ1-1 . TRBV2 TGTGCCAGCAGGCCTGAGAGGAACACTGAAGCTTTCTTT CASRPERNTEAFF
TRBD2 TRBJ2-3 . TRBV10-3 TGTGCCATCAGCTGGGCCCCACTAGCGGGGGGAGCAGATACGCAGTATTTT CAISWAPLAGGADTQYF
. TRBJ1-5 . TRBV6-1 TGTGCCAGCAGTGACGGGGCTTATAGCAATCAGCCCCAGCATTTT CASSDGAYSNQPQHF
. TRBJ2-3 . TRBV29-1 TGCAGCGCCTCAGTGCGAGATACGCAGTATTTT CSASVRDTQYF
TRBD1 TRBJ2-5 once TRBV27 TGTGCCAGCAGTTTAGTGCACGGGACAGGGTTTCGAGAGACCCAGTACTTC CASSLVHGTGFRETQYF
. TRBJ1-2 . TRBV6-2/TRBV6-3 TGTGCCAGCAGTCCGTACAGCCAAATCTATGGCTACACCTTC CASSPYSQIYGYTF
. TRBJ1-6 once TRBV12-5 TGTGCTAGTGGTTACCACACCCTAGGGGGGGGACCCCTCCACTTT CASGYHTLGGGPLHF